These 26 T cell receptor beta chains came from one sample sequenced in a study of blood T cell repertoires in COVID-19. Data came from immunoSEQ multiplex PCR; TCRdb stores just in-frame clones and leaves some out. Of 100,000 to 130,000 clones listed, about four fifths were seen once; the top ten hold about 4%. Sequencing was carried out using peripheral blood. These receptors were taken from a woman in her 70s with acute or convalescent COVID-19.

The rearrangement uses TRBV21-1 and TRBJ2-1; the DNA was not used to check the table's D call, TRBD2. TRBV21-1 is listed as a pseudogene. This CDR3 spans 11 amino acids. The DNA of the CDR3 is TGTGCCAGCATCCCTTACAATGAGCAGTTCTTC. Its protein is CASIPYNEQFF.

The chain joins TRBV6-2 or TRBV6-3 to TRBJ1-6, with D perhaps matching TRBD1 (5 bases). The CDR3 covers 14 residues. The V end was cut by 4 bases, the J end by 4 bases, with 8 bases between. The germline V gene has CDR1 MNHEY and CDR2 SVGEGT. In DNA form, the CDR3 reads TGTGCCAGCAGTTCGACAGATTATAATTCACCCCTCCACTTT. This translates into CASSSTDYNSPLHF.

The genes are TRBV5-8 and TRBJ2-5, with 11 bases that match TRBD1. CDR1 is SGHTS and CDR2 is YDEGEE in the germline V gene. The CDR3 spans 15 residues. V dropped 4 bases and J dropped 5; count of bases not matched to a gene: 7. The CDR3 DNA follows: TGTGCCAGCAGCCCCTGGACAGGGGGCAGCGAGACCCAGTACTTC. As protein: CASSPWTGGSETQYF.

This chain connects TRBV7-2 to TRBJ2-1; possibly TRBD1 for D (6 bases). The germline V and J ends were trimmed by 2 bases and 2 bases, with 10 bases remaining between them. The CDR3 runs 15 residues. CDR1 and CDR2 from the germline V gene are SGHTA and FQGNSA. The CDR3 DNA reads TGTGCCAGCAGCTTAAGACAGGTACCCTACAATGAGCAGTTCTTC. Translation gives CASSLRQVPYNEQFF.

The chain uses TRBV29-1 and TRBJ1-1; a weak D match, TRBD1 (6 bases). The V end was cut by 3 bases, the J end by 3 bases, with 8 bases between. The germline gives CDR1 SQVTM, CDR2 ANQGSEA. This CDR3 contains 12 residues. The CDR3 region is CSVDRGDTEAFF. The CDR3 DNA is TGCAGCGTTGACAGGGGCGACACTGAAGCTTTCTTT.

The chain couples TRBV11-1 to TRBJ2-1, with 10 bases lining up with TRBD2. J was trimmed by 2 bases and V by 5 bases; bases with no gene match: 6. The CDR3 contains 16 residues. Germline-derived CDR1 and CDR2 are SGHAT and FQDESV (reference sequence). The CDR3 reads CASSLFSGGPYNEQFF. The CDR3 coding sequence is TGTGCCAGCAGCCTCTTTAGCGGGGGGCCCTACAATGAGCAGTTCTTC.

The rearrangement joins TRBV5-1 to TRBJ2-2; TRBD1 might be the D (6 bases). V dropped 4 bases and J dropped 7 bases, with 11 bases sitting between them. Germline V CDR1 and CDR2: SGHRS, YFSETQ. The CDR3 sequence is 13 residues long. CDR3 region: CASSLNRDGELFF. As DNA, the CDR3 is TGCGCCAGCAGCCTCAACAGGGACGGGGAGCTGTTTTTT.

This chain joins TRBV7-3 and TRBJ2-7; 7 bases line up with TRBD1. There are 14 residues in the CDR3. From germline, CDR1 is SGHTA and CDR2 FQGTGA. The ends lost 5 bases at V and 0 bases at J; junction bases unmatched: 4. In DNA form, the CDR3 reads TGTGCCAGCAGCCAAAGGACAGGCTCCTACGAGCAGTACGTC. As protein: CASSQRTGSYEQYV.

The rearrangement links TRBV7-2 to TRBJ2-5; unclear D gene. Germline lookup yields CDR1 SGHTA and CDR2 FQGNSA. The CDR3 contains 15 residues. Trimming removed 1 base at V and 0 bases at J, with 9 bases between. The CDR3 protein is CASSLVIQYQETQYF. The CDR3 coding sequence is TGTGCCAGCAGCTTAGTGATTCAGTACCAAGAGACCCAGTACTTC.

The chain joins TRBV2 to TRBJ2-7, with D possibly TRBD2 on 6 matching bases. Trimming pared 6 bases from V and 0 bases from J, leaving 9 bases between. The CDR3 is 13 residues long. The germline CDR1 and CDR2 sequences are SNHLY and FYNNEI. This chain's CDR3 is CASRSSDSYEQYF. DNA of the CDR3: TGTGCCAGCAGGTCTAGCGACTCCTACGAGCAGTACTTC.

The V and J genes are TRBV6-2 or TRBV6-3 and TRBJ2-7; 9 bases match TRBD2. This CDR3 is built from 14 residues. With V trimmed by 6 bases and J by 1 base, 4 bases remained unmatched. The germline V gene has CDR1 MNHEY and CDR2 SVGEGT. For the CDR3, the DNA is TGTGCCAGCAGCATAGCGGGAGAGTCCTACGAGCAGTACTTC. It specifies CASSIAGESYEQYF.

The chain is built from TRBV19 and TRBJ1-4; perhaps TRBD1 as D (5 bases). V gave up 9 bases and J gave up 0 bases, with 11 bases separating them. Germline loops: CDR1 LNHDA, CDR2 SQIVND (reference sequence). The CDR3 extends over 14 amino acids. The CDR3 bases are TGTGCCAGCACAGACAGAGCAACTAATGAAAAACTGTTTTTT. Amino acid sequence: CASTDRATNEKLFF.

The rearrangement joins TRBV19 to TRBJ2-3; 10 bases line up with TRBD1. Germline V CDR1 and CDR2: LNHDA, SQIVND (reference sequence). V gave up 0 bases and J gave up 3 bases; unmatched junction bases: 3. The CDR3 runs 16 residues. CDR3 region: CASSIETGGLTDTQYF. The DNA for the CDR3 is TGTGCCAGTAGTATAGAGACAGGGGGCTTGACAGATACGCAGTATTTT.

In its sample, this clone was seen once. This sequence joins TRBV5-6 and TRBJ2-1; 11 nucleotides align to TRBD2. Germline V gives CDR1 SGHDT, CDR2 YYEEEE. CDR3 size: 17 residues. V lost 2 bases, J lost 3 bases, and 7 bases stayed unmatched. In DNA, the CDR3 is TGTGCCAGCAGCTTCCTTGCTCTAGCGGGGGGCTACAATGAGCAGTTCTTC. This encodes CASSFLALAGGYNEQFF.

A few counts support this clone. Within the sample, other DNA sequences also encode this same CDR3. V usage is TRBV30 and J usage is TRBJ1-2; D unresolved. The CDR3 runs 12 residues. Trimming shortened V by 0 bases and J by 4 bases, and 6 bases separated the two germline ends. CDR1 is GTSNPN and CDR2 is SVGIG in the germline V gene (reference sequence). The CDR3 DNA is TGTGCCTGGAGTGTATCCTCCTATGGCTACACCTTC. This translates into CAWSVSSYGYTF. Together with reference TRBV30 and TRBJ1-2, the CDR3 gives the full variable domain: SQTIHQWPATLVQPVGSPLSLECTVEGTSNPNLYWYRQAAGRGLQLLFYSVGIGQISSEVPQNLSASRPQDRQFILSSKKLLLSDSGFYLCAWSVSSYGYTFGSGTRLTVV.

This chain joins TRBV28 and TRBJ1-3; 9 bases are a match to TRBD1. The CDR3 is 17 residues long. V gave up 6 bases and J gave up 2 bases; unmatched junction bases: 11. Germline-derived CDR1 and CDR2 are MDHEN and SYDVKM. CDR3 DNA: TGTGCCAGCAGGGATGTAGAGGGGGACAGGGCTGGAAACACCATATATTTT. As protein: CASRDVEGDRAGNTIYF.

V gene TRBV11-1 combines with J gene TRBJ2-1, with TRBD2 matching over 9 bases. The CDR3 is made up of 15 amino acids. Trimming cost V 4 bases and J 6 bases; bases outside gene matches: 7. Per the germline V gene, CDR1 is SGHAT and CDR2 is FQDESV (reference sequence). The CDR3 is CASSSNQRGVNEQFF. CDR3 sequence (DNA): TGTGCCAGCAGCTCTAATCAGCGGGGGGTCAATGAGCAGTTCTTC. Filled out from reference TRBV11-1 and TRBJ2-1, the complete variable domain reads EAEVAQSPRYKITEKSQAVAFWCDPISGHATLYWYRQILGQGPELLVQFQDESVVDDSQLPKDRFSAERLKGVDSTLKIQPAELGDSAMYLCASSSNQRGVNEQFFGPGTRLTVL.

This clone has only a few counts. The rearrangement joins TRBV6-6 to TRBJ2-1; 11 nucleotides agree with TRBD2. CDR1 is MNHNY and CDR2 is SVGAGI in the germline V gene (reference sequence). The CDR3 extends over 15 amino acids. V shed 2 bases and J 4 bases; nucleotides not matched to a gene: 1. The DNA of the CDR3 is TGTGCCAGCAGTTACGGGACTAGCGGTTACAATGAGCAGTTCTTC. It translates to CASSYGTSGYNEQFF.

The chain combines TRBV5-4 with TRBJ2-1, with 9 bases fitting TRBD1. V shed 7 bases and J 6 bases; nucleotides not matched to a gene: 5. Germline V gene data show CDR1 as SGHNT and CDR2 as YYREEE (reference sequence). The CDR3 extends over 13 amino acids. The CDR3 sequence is CASGGQGSNEQFF. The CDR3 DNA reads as TGTGCCAGCGGTGGACAGGGGAGCAATGAGCAGTTCTTC. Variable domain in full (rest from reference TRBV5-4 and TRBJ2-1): ETGVTQSPTHLIKTRGQQVTLRCSSQSGHNTVSWYQQALGQGPQFIFQYYREEENGRGNFPPRFSGLQFPNYSSELNVNALELDDSALYLCASGGQGSNEQFFGPGTRLTVL.

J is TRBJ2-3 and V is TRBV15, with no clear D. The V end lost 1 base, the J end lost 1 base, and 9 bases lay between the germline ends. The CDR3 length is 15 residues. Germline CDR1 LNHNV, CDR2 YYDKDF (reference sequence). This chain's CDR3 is CATSRASGGTDTQYF. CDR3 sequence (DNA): TGTGCCACCAGCAGAGCTAGTGGTGGCACAGATACGCAGTATTTT.

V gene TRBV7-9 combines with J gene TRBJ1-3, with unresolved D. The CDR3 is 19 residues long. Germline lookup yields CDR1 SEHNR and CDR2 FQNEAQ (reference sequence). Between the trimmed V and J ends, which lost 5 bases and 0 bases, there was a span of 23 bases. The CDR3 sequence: CASSKSLIWADDSGNTIYF. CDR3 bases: TGTGCCAGCAGCAAATCTCTGATCTGGGCCGACGACTCTGGAAACACCATATATTTT. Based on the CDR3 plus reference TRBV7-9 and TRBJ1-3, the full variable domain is DTGVSQNPRHKITKRGQNVTFRCDPISEHNRLYWYRQTLGQGPEFLTYFQNEAQLEKSRLLSDRFSAERPKGSFSTLEIQRTEQGDSAMYLCASSKSLIWADDSGNTIYFGEGSWLTVV.

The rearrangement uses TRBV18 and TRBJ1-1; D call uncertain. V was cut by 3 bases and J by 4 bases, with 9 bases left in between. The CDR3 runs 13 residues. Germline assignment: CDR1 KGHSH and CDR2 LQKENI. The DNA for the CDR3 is TGTGCCAGCTCACCCGACGGGAGCACTGAAGCTTTCTTT. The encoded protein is CASSPDGSTEAFF.

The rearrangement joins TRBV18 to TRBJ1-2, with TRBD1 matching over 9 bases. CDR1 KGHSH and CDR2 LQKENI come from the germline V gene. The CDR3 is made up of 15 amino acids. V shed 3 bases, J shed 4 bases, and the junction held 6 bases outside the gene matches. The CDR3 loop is CASSPDIQGAYGYTF. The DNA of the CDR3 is TGTGCCAGCTCACCGGATATACAGGGGGCCTATGGCTACACCTTC.

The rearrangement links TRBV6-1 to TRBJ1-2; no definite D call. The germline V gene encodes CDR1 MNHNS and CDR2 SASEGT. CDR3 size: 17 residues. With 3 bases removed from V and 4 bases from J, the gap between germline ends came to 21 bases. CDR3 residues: CASSESRHGSTLYGYTF. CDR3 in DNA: TGTGCCAGCAGTGAGAGCAGACATGGGAGTACACTCTATGGCTACACCTTC.

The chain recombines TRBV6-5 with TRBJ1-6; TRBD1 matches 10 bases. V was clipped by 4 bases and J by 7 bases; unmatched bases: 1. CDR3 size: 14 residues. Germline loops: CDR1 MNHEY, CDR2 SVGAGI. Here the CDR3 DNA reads TGTGCCAGCAGTTCGACAGGGGGCAATTCACCCCTCCACTTT. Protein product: CASSSTGGNSPLHF.

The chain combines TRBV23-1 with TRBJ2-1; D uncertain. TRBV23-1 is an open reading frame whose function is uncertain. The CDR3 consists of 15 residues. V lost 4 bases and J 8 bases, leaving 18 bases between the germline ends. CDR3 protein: CASSPYETRWHEQFF. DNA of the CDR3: TGCGCCAGCAGTCCCTACGAGACTCGGTGGCATGAGCAGTTCTTC.